The next 11 T cell receptor beta chains were all read from a single sample in a study of spatial heterogeneity in lung cancer. Time point: sample taken at primary tumor resection. Frozen PBMC, nontumor lung or tumor provided whole RNA, which was sequenced unsorted. TCRdb redid the calling of the 5' RACE reads with MiXCR, one entry per CDR3 protein. Of tens of thousands of distinct CDR3 sequences listed, more than 10% were seen once; the top ten hold more than 40%. The sequenced sample was PBMCs, obtained at surgery. The source of these receptors is a male donor with early-stage non-small cell lung cancer.

The gene calls are TRBV20-1 and TRBJ1-6; D gene ambiguous. The length of the CDR3 is 13 residues. Trimming removed 3 bases at V and 6 bases at J, with 9 bases between. The germline V gene encodes CDR1 DFQATT and CDR2 SNEGSKA (reference sequence). The CDR3 loop is CSASSSRNSPLHF. CDR3 DNA sequence: TGCAGTGCTAGTAGTTCCCGTAATTCACCCCTCCACTTT.

This clonotype has more than one count but fewer than ten. J is TRBJ1-6 and V is TRBV5-6; 11 bases fit TRBD1. This CDR3 comprises 18 residues. Losses at the gene ends were 4 bases for V and 0 bases for J; bases not matched to a gene: 6. CDR1 SGHDT and CDR2 YYEEEE come from the germline V gene. CDR3 in DNA: TGTGCCAGCAGCCTCTGGGACAGGGGGAGCTCCTATAATTCACCCCTCCACTTT. It specifies CASSLWDRGSSYNSPLHF.

This clonotype was observed a handful of times. The gene calls are TRBV9 and TRBJ2-3, with TRBD2 matching 11 bases. V was pared by 0 bases and J by 0 bases, with 3 bases of the junction left unmatched. Looked up from germline, CDR1 is SGDLS and CDR2 is YYNGEE. The CDR3 runs to 17 residues. The CDR3 coding sequence is TGTGCCAGCAGCGTAGCTGCTAGCGGGGGGAGCACAGATACGCAGTATTTT. Amino acid sequence: CASSVAASGGSTDTQYF.

This clonotype was detected many times. V and J are TRBV6-5 and TRBJ1-1; a weak D match, TRBD1 (6 bases). From germline, CDR1 is MNHEY and CDR2 SVGAGI. V was cut by 6 bases and J by 4 bases, with 18 bases left in between. The CDR3 is made up of 15 amino acids. CDR3 amino acids: CASSYSKGGTTEAFF. Here the CDR3 DNA reads TGTGCCAGCAGCTATTCCAAAGGGGGGACCACTGAAGCTTTCTTT.

The V gene is TRBV3-1, the J gene TRBJ2-1; D possibly corresponds to TRBD2 (6 bases). CDR1 and CDR2 (germline): LGHDT, YNNKEL (reference sequence). V lost 0 bases and J 5 bases, leaving 11 bases between the germline ends. CDR3 length: 15 residues. The CDR3 reads CASSQDLGGHNEQFF. The CDR3 nucleotides are TGTGCCAGCAGCCAAGATCTGGGGGGTCACAATGAGCAGTTCTTC.

This clonotype showed up many times. CDR3 bases: TGTGCCAGCAGGGGACAGGGTTCCTCCTACGAGCAGTACTTC. Translated: CASRGQGSSYEQYF. The chain is built from TRBV27 and TRBJ2-7; 9 bases map to TRBD1. From germline, CDR1 is MNHEY and CDR2 SMNVEV (reference sequence). V shed 6 bases, J shed 0 bases, and the junction held 3 bases outside the gene matches. The CDR3 sequence is 14 residues long.

The CDR3 region is CASSLGLKTGPNNEQFF. CDR3 DNA sequence: TGTGCCAGCAGCTTAGGGTTGAAAACAGGGCCCAACAATGAGCAGTTCTTC. The gene calls are TRBV7-2 and TRBJ2-1, with D perhaps TRBD1 (6 bases). Germline values: CDR1 SGHTA, CDR2 FQGNSA. Trimming took 1 base from V and 5 from J, leaving 18 bases between them. The CDR3 is 17 amino acids.

The chain has TRBV28 and TRBJ1-3, with TRBD1 identical over 7 bases. Germline V lookup: CDR1 MDHEN, CDR2 SYDVKM. The CDR3 sequence is 16 residues long. After removal of 4 bases from V and 0 bases from J, the junction contained 6 bases not matched to a gene. The CDR3 region is CASSSGQAYSGNTIYF. The CDR3 nucleotides read TGTGCCAGCAGTTCTGGACAGGCTTACTCTGGAAACACCATATATTTT.

The chain recombines TRBV2 with TRBJ2-1, with 12 bases identical to TRBD1. Unmatched junction bases numbered 5, after V lost 7 bases and J lost 4 bases. CDR1 is SNHLY and CDR2 is FYNNEI in the germline V gene. CDR3 length: 15 residues. The CDR3 region is CASTGTGGGYNEQFF. CDR3 nucleotide sequence: TGTGCCAGCACCGGGACAGGGGGCGGGTACAATGAGCAGTTCTTC. Together with reference TRBV2 and TRBJ2-1, the CDR3 gives the full variable domain: EPEVTQTPSHQVTQMGQEVILRCVPISNHLYFYWYRQILGQKVEFLVSFYNNEISEKSEIFDDQFSVERPDGSNFTLKIRSTKLEDSAMYFCASTGTGGGYNEQFFGPGTRLTVL.

J is TRBJ2-7 and V is TRBV7-2; perhaps D is TRBD1 or TRBD2 (5 bases each). The germline gives CDR1 SGHTA, CDR2 FQGNSA. Trimming left V 5 bases short and J 1 base short, with 18 bases between. This CDR3 region has 16 residues. The CDR3 protein is CASSPISGRDSYEQYF. CDR3 nucleotides: TGTGCCAGCAGCCCGATATCGGGACGTGATTCCTACGAGCAGTACTTC.

The V call is TRBV27, the J call TRBJ2-1; 8 positions agree with TRBD2. In germline, CDR1 is MNHEY, CDR2 SMNVEV (reference sequence). V was clipped by 5 bases and J by 6 bases; unmatched bases: 12. The CDR3 is 16 residues long. CDR3: CASSRSPGLGFNEQFF. The CDR3 nucleotides read TGTGCCAGCAGTCGGTCACCGGGACTAGGGTTCAATGAGCAGTTCTTC.